The 10 T cell receptor beta chains below come from one sample, sequenced in a study of blood T cell repertoires in COVID-19. Sequenced by immunoSEQ multiplex PCR; TCRdb stores in-frame clones only, minus some. The table shows a few hundred thousand clones, with roughly four fifths occurring only once. The specimen was peripheral blood. The receptors were gathered from a woman aged 60-75 years with acute or convalescent COVID-19.

This clone was detected only a few times. V and J are TRBV18 and TRBJ2-1; no clear D. The V and J ends lost 8 bases and 1 base respectively, with 12 bases between them. CDR1 and CDR2 (germline): KGHSH, LQKENI. This CDR3 is 14 amino acids long. CDR3 loop: CASPFCYSYNEQFF. In DNA form, the CDR3 reads TGTGCCAGCCCATTCTGCTATTCCTACAATGAGCAGTTCTTC.

This clone has a single count. J is TRBJ2-1 and V is TRBV20-1; D call uncertain. Germline V CDR1 and CDR2: DFQATT, SNEGSKA (reference sequence). This CDR3 region has 12 residues. Trimming took 3 bases from V and 11 from J, leaving 14 bases between them. The CDR3 DNA reads as TGCAGTGCTAGTCCAGCTACAGATCAGCAGTTCTTC. Encoded protein: CSASPATDQQFF.

V usage is TRBV14 and J usage is TRBJ1-3; D is undetermined. Germline-derived CDR1 and CDR2 are SGHDN and FVKESK. The length of the CDR3 is 17 residues. Trimming left V 0 bases short and J 0 bases short, with 12 bases between. The CDR3 sequence is CASSQDLTRSSGNTIYF. CDR3 sequence (DNA): TGTGCCAGCAGCCAAGATCTTACACGGAGCTCTGGAAACACCATATATTTT.

The rearrangement uses TRBV4-3 and TRBJ1-1; 10 nucleotides line up with TRBD1. In germline, CDR1 is LGHNA, CDR2 YSLEER. The CDR3 extends over 12 amino acids. V shed 4 bases and J 11 bases; nucleotides not matched to a gene: 4. As DNA, the CDR3 is TGCGCCAGCAGCCGCGACAGGGGGCAGGCTTTCTTT. Translating it yields CASSRDRGQAFF.

The chain has TRBV28 and TRBJ2-7, with TRBD1 matching 11 bases. This CDR3 contains 15 residues. V was clipped by 5 bases and J by 4 bases; unmatched bases: 7. Germline V CDR1 and CDR2: MDHEN, SYDVKM. Here the CDR3 reads CASSQGGQGGYEQYF. Written as DNA, the CDR3 is TGTGCCAGCAGTCAAGGGGGACAGGGGGGGTACGAGCAGTACTTC.

This clone was observed a handful of times. CDR3 DNA sequence: TGCGCCAGCAGCCAAGACTTGGTGGGCAGGGTGGGCACTGAAGCTTTCTTT. Protein sequence: CASSQDLVGRVGTEAFF. The rearrangement links TRBV4-3 to TRBJ1-1, with TRBD1 as a possible D gene (5 bases). The germline V gene has CDR1 LGHNA and CDR2 YSLEER. This CDR3 comprises 17 residues. Trimming took off 0 bases at V and 4 bases at J, with 18 bases between the two ends.

A single count supports this clone. The chain carries TRBV5-1 and TRBJ2-1, with D maybe TRBD2 (5 bases). Trimming shortened V by 5 bases and J by 6 bases, and 9 bases separated the two germline ends. The CDR3 is 12 residues long. The germline V gene has CDR1 SGHRS and CDR2 YFSETQ. The CDR3 is CASRSGFNEQFF. In DNA form, the CDR3 reads TGCGCCAGCAGATCGGGATTCAATGAGCAGTTCTTC.

The chain joins TRBV12-3 or TRBV12-4 to TRBJ2-1; D is uncertain. There are 13 residues in the CDR3. V lost 3 bases and J 9 bases, leaving 12 bases between the germline ends. Here the CDR3 reads CASSFPSGGEQFF. The CDR3 coding sequence is TGTGCCAGCAGTTTTCCGAGTGGCGGTGAGCAGTTCTTC.

The chain couples TRBV7-9 to TRBJ1-1; the D gene is possibly TRBD1 (5 bases). This CDR3 has 14 residues. CDR1 is SEHNR, CDR2 FQNEAQ, per germline (reference sequence). Between the trimmed V and J ends, which lost 1 base and 14 bases, there was a span of 20 bases. CDR3 loop: CASSLEGRSRKGFF. The CDR3 nucleotides are TGTGCCAGCAGCTTAGAGGGGCGGTCAAGGAAGGGGTTCTTT. The variable domain in full, completed from reference TRBV7-9 and TRBJ1-1, reads DTGVSQNPRHKITKRGQNVTFRCDPISEHNRLYWYRQTLGQGPEFLTYFQNEAQLEKSRLLSDRFSAERPKGSFSTLEIQRTEQGDSAMYLCASSLEGRSRKGFFGQGTRLTVV.

The genes are TRBV11-1 and TRBJ2-7; weak D call: TRBD1 (6 bases). The CDR3 is 13 residues long. The V end lost 6 bases, the J end lost 4 bases, and 13 bases lay between the germline ends. Germline CDR1 SGHAT, CDR2 FQDESV (reference sequence). Here the CDR3 reads CASSPRTAYEQYF. In nucleotides, the CDR3 is TGTGCCAGCAGTCCTCGGACAGCGTACGAGCAGTACTTC.